The present T cell receptor (beta chain) was sequenced within a study of blood T cell repertoires in COVID-19. Across the study: Material from acute and convalescent COVID-19 was sourced from the United States, Italy and Spain. T cells, B-cell-depleted T cells, or PBMCs provided the cDNA or gDNA that served as material.

This CDR3 is built from 15 residues. Trimming removed 4 bases from V and 2 bases from J; junction bases left unmatched: 3. Germline V CDR1 and CDR2: LNHDA, SQIVND (reference sequence). In the original processing: From reference gene primer amplification, estimates of nucleated cell counts were derived. Repertoires were generated with immunoSEQ multiplex PCR, while TCRdb's copy carries only in-frame clones and drops some. The V and J calls and clone size are taken from that table; D and trimming were inferred from the DNA. The table lists about 380,000 clones, around 84% of them singletons. This clone was counted only a few times.

Sequencing was done on a sample of peripheral blood. The clonotype was recovered from a human donor with acute or convalescent COVID-19. The donor label of this sample is uncertain. This chain joins TRBV19 and TRBJ2-3, with 10 nucleotides matching TRBD2. The CDR3, as DNA: TGTGCCAGTAGTAATCTAGCGGGGGACACAGATACGCAGTATTTT. Translating it yields CASSNLAGDTDTQYF.